This passage covers 29 T cell receptor beta chains from one sample sequenced in a study of blood T cell repertoires in COVID-19. TCRdb keeps only in-frame clones here, not all; method: immunoSEQ multiplex PCR. The table lists tens of thousands of clones, 90% of them singletons, with 2.7% in the top ten. Specimen: peripheral blood. All receptors derive from an older man with acute or convalescent COVID-19.

The V gene is TRBV24-1, the J gene TRBJ2-1; the D is unclear. The germline CDR1 and CDR2 sequences are KGHDR and SFDVKD. This CDR3 region has 12 residues. V was clipped by 2 bases and J by 6 bases, with 4 bases between them. This CDR3 reads CATSDSLNEQFF. In DNA, the CDR3 is TGTGCCACCAGTGATTCTCTCAATGAGCAGTTCTTC.

V gene TRBV15 combines with J gene TRBJ2-7; possible D gene TRBD2, 5 bases. Trimming cost V 2 bases and J 3 bases, with 11 bases left between them. Germline V gene data show CDR1 as LNHNV and CDR2 as YYDKDF (reference sequence). CDR3 length: 14 amino acids. The CDR3, as DNA: TGTGCCACCAGCAGACCACTAGAAAACTACGAGCAGTACTTC. Its protein product is CATSRPLENYEQYF.

The V gene is TRBV7-2, the J gene TRBJ1-5; 8 positions match TRBD1. Germline loops: CDR1 SGHTA, CDR2 FQGNSA. With V trimmed by 8 bases and J by 4 bases, 4 bases remained unmatched. The CDR3 totals 13 residues. CDR3 nucleotide sequence: TGTGCCAGCTCCAGGGGGCCGAATCAGCCCCAGCATTTT. It specifies CASSRGPNQPQHF.

The V and J genes are TRBV14 and TRBJ1-2, with D unresolved. With 4 bases removed from V and 6 bases from J, the gap between germline ends came to 18 bases. This CDR3 has 15 amino acids. Germline V gene sequence: CDR1 SGHDN, CDR2 FVKESK. The CDR3 is CASSLGLGLPNGYTF. The CDR3 nucleotides are TGTGCCAGCAGCCTCGGTCTCGGGTTACCCAATGGCTACACCTTC.

The CDR3: CASSLGEVSYNEQFF. The CDR3 DNA follows: TGTGCCAGCAGCTTAGGGGAGGTCTCCTACAATGAGCAGTTCTTC. This chain connects TRBV11-2 to TRBJ2-1; TRBD2 might be the D (6 bases). The CDR3 is 15 residues long. Trimming shortened V by 1 base and J by 0 bases, and 7 bases separated the two germline ends. Germline CDR1 reads SGHAT; CDR2 reads FQNNGV.

The V call is TRBV5-1, the J call TRBJ1-4; D perhaps matches TRBD1 (6 bases). This CDR3 is 15 amino acids long. CDR1 and CDR2 from the germline V gene are SGHRS and YFSETQ. The germline V and J ends were trimmed by 3 bases and 15 bases, with 24 bases remaining between them. DNA for the CDR3: TGCGCCAGCAGCTCGGGAGGGGGGACTTCCGAAAAGTTGTTTTTT. It specifies CASSSGGGTSEKLFF.

The chain has TRBV2 and TRBJ2-7, with 8 bases matching TRBD1. The length of the CDR3 is 15 residues. J lost 2 bases, V lost 2 bases, and 5 bases had no gene match. CDR1 SNHLY and CDR2 FYNNEI come from the germline V gene. The CDR3 here is CASSERTGWTYEQYF. The CDR3 DNA follows: TGTGCCAGCAGTGAAAGGACAGGGTGGACCTACGAGCAGTACTTC.

The V gene is TRBV7-9, the J gene TRBJ2-2; 8 positions match TRBD1. The ends lost 0 bases at V and 4 bases at J; junction bases unmatched: 4. CDR3 size: 16 residues. Germline values: CDR1 SEHNR, CDR2 FQNEAQ (reference sequence). The CDR3 DNA follows: TGTGCCAGCAGCTTAGCCGGACAGGGATTCACCGGGGAGCTGTTTTTT. It is translated as CASSLAGQGFTGELFF.

The chain joins TRBV5-4 to TRBJ2-2; 8 nucleotides align to TRBD2. V shed 2 bases, J shed 4 bases, and the junction held 1 base outside the gene matches. CDR3 length equals 14 residues. Germline assignment: CDR1 SGHNT and CDR2 YYREEE (reference sequence). CDR3 sequence: CASSLTSGTGELFF. The CDR3 bases are TGTGCCAGCAGCTTAACTAGCGGCACCGGGGAGCTGTTTTTT. Looking up the rest from reference TRBV5-4 and TRBJ2-2 gives the full variable domain: ETGVTQSPTHLIKTRGQQVTLRCSSQSGHNTVSWYQQALGQGPQFIFQYYREEENGRGNFPPRFSGLQFPNYSSELNVNALELDDSALYLCASSLTSGTGELFFGEGSRLTVL.

The V call is TRBV2, the J call TRBJ1-5; 7 bases are a match to TRBD1. Per germline, CDR1 SNHLY and CDR2 FYNNEI. This CDR3 region has 15 residues. J was trimmed by 2 bases and V by 4 bases; bases with no gene match: 5. This CDR3 is CASSGQGVGNQPQHF. CDR3 DNA sequence: TGTGCCAGCAGTGGACAGGGAGTAGGCAATCAGCCCCAGCATTTT.

The chain joins TRBV10-1 to TRBJ2-2, with 7 bases lining up with TRBD2. V shed 0 bases and J 6 bases; nucleotides not matched to a gene: 7. The CDR3 consists of 16 residues. In germline, CDR1 is WNHNN, CDR2 SYGVQD (reference sequence). This CDR3 is CASSESIGLGPGELFF. CDR3 nucleotide sequence: TGCGCCAGCAGTGAGTCCATAGGACTAGGTCCCGGGGAGCTGTTTTTT.

The genes are TRBV5-1 and TRBJ2-5, with TRBD2 matching 8 bases. This CDR3 has 16 amino acids. J lost 0 bases, V lost 3 bases, and 7 bases had no gene match. Germline values: CDR1 SGHRS, CDR2 YFSETQ. In DNA, the CDR3 is TGCGCCAGCAGCTCTTTCCGGGGGGGAAACCAAGAGACCCAGTACTTC. This gives the protein CASSSFRGGNQETQYF.

The chain is built from TRBV6-2 or TRBV6-3 and TRBJ2-2; 7 bases match TRBD1. J gave up 2 bases and V 2 bases, and 5 bases lay outside the gene matches. CDR1 and CDR2 (germline): MNHEY, SVGEGT. This CDR3 region has 16 residues. CDR3 coding DNA: TGTGCCAGCAGTTACCTGGACAGGTTCAACACCGGGGAGCTGTTTTTT. Residues: CASSYLDRFNTGELFF.

The CDR3 DNA follows: TGTGCCAGCAGCCGAGGAACGAACACTGAAGCTTTCTTT. Its protein product is CASSRGTNTEAFF. V usage is TRBV11-2 and J usage is TRBJ1-1; unclear D gene. Germline-derived CDR1 and CDR2 are SGHAT and FQNNGV. This CDR3 is built from 13 residues. The V end lost 5 bases, the J end lost 1 base, and 8 bases lay between the germline ends.

Only a few counts were recorded for this clone. The J gene is TRBJ1-2, the V gene TRBV4-3; no firm D call. Between the trimmed V and J ends, which lost 0 bases and 4 bases, there was a span of 9 bases. Germline assignment: CDR1 LGHNA and CDR2 YSLEER. The CDR3 covers 14 residues. CDR3 sequence reads: CASSQESGSYGYTF. CDR3 in DNA: TGCGCCAGCAGCCAAGAATCGGGAAGCTATGGCTACACCTTC.

The CDR3 region has the DNA TGTGCCAGCAGCGTAGTCGGGGAGCGGGGGGCCCAGCAGTTCTTC. It codes for CASSVVGERGAQQFF. This chain joins TRBV9 and TRBJ2-1; TRBD2 agrees at 9 bases. V shed 0 bases and J 11 bases; nucleotides not matched to a gene: 9. CDR3 length: 15 residues. In germline, CDR1 is SGDLS, CDR2 YYNGEE.

This chain links TRBV5-1 with TRBJ1-5, with D possibly TRBD1 on 5 matching bases. The CDR3 totals 15 residues. With 0 bases removed from V and 2 bases from J, the gap between germline ends came to 9 bases. Per germline, CDR1 SGHRS and CDR2 YFSETQ. CDR3 residues: CASSLGQGGNQPQHF. As DNA, the CDR3 is TGCGCCAGCAGCTTGGGCCAGGGCGGCAATCAGCCCCAGCATTTT. The full variable domain, in which reference TRBV5-1 and TRBJ1-5 provide the parts outside the CDR3, is KAGVTQTPRYLIKTRGQQVTLSCSPISGHRSVSWYQQTPGQGLQFLFEYFSETQRNKGNFPGRFSGRQFSNSRSEMNVSTLELGDSALYLCASSLGQGGNQPQHFGDGTRLSIL.

The J gene is TRBJ1-2, the V gene TRBV7-9; D is undetermined. V was pared by 5 bases and J by 3 bases, with 16 bases between. The CDR3 has 15 residues. Germline assignment: CDR1 SEHNR and CDR2 FQNEAQ (reference sequence). CDR3 protein: CASSINAQVDYGYTF. The CDR3 coding sequence is TGTGCCAGCAGCATTAATGCCCAGGTGGACTATGGCTACACCTTC.

V and J are TRBV5-1 and TRBJ2-1; the D gene is possibly TRBD1 (5 bases). The germline CDR1 and CDR2 sequences are SGHRS and YFSETQ. Trimming took off 1 base at V and 10 bases at J, with 18 bases between the two ends. CDR3 length equals 15 residues. DNA for the CDR3: TGCGCCAGCAGCTTGACAGGTCTTGAGGCAGGGGAGCAGTTCTTC. This translates into CASSLTGLEAGEQFF.

V is TRBV5-6 and J is TRBJ2-2; TRBD2 matches at 13 bases. CDR1 and CDR2 from the germline V gene are SGHDT and YYEEEE. With 4 bases clipped from V and 7 bases from J, the junction kept 4 bases outside the gene matches. CDR3 size: 15 residues. This CDR3 is CASSGTSGVSGELFF. The CDR3 nucleotides read TGTGCCAGCAGCGGGACTAGCGGGGTTAGCGGGGAGCTGTTTTTT.

V and J are TRBV6-5 and TRBJ2-1; D call uncertain. CDR1 is MNHEY, CDR2 SVGAGI, per germline. This CDR3 is 12 amino acids long. The V end was cut by 5 bases, the J end by 7 bases, with 9 bases between. This chain's CDR3 is CASSRGLNEQFF. For the CDR3, the DNA is TGTGCCAGCAGTCGCGGCTTGAATGAGCAGTTCTTC.

J is TRBJ1-5 and V is TRBV10-3; possibly TRBD1 for D (6 bases). The CDR3 is 17 amino acids. Germline V gene lookup returns CDR1 ENHRY and CDR2 SYGVKD. The V gene lost 2 bases and the J gene lost 3 bases, with 17 bases spanning the gap. This CDR3 reads CAISEHSPDSYNQPQHF. CDR3 bases: TGTGCCATCAGTGAGCACAGCCCGGACAGCTACAATCAGCCCCAGCATTTT.

The CDR3 loop is CSASSSGANVLTF. As DNA, the CDR3 is TGCAGTGCTAGTTCGTCTGGGGCCAACGTCCTGACTTTC. The chain joins TRBV20-1 to TRBJ2-6; D uncertain. V lost 3 bases to trimming and J lost 1 base, with 4 bases between them. CDR1 and CDR2 from the germline V gene are DFQATT and SNEGSKA (reference sequence). This CDR3 comprises 13 residues.

The J gene is TRBJ2-1, the V gene TRBV20-1, with unresolved D. The V end lost 3 bases, the J end lost 8 bases, and 8 bases lay between the germline ends. Germline loops: CDR1 DFQATT, CDR2 SNEGSKA (reference sequence). The CDR3 is made up of 11 amino acids. This CDR3 is CSASRLYEQFF. The CDR3 DNA reads as TGCAGTGCTAGTCGTCTCTATGAGCAGTTCTTC.

Here the CDR3 reads CASSLGQGSRYTF. As DNA, the CDR3 is TGTGCCAGCAGCTTGGGACAGGGGTCTCGCTACACCTTC. The V and J genes are TRBV7-2 and TRBJ1-2; TRBD1 matches at 10 bases. The CDR3 is made up of 13 amino acids. The V segment lost 3 bases and the J segment 9 bases; nucleotides outside the gene matches: 4. Germline V lookup: CDR1 SGHTA, CDR2 FQGNSA.

The chain uses TRBV11-2 and TRBJ2-7; TRBD2 matches 7 bases. Trimming at V came to 5 bases and at J to 2 bases, leaving 9 bases not matched to a gene. The CDR3 is made up of 15 amino acids. Germline CDR1 is SGHAT and CDR2 is FQNNGV. CDR3 DNA sequence: TGTGCCAGCAGCCGAGGACTAGGAGAGACCTACGAGCAGTACTTC. Protein product: CASSRGLGETYEQYF.

The V and J genes are TRBV23-1 and TRBJ1-3; TRBD1 matches 11 bases. TRBV23-1 qualifies as an ORF whose function is uncertain. This CDR3 has 17 amino acids. The trim removed 4 bases at V and 4 bases at J, leaving 9 bases unmatched. CDR3 sequence: CASSLSGTGGSGNTIYF. The CDR3 DNA sequence: TGCGCCAGCAGTCTGTCCGGGACAGGGGGTTCCGGAAACACCATATATTTT.

The chain uses TRBV6-2 or TRBV6-3 and TRBJ2-6; 10 bases fit TRBD1. The CDR3 is 16 amino acids. Per the germline V gene, CDR1 is MNHEY and CDR2 is SVGEGT. J lost 8 bases, V lost 0 bases, and 4 bases had no gene match. The CDR3 loop is CASSYSTGGITNVLTF. The CDR3 DNA sequence: TGTGCCAGCAGTTACTCGACAGGGGGCATTACCAACGTCCTGACTTTC.

V gene TRBV2 combines with J gene TRBJ2-2; the match to TRBD2 covers 9 bases. The length of the CDR3 is 18 residues. The J segment lost 2 bases and the V segment lost 6 bases, leaving 13 bases of the junction unmatched. Per germline, CDR1 SNHLY and CDR2 FYNNEI. The CDR3 nucleotides are TGTGCCAGCAGCAAAAAAGGACTAGCGAGCGATAACACCGGGGAGCTGTTTTTT. This translates into CASSKKGLASDNTGELFF.